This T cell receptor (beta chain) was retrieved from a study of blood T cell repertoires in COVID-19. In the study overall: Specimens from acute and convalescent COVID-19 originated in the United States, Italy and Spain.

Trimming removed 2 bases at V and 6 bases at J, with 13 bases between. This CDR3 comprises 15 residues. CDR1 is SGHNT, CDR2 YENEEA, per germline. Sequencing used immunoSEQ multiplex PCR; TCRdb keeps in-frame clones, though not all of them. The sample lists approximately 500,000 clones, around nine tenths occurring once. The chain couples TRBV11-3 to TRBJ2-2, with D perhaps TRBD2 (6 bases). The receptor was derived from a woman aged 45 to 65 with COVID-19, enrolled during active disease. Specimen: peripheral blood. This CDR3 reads CASSLRTGVPGELFF. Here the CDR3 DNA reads TGTGCCAGCAGCTTAAGGACGGGAGTCCCCGGGGAGCTGTTTTTT.